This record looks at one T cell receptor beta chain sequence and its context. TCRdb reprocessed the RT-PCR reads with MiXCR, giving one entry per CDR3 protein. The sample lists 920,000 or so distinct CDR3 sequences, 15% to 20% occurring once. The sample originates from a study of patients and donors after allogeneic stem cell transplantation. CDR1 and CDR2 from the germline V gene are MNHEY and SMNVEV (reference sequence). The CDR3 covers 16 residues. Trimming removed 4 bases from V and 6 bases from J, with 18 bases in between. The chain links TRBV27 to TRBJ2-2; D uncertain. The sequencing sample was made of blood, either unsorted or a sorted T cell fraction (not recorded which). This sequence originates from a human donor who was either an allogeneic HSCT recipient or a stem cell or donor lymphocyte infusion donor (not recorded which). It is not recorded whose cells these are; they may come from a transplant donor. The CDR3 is CASSSPLRLPAGELFF. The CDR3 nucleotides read TGTGCCAGCAGTTCCCCCCTTAGGCTCCCCGCCGGGGAGCTGTTTTTT.